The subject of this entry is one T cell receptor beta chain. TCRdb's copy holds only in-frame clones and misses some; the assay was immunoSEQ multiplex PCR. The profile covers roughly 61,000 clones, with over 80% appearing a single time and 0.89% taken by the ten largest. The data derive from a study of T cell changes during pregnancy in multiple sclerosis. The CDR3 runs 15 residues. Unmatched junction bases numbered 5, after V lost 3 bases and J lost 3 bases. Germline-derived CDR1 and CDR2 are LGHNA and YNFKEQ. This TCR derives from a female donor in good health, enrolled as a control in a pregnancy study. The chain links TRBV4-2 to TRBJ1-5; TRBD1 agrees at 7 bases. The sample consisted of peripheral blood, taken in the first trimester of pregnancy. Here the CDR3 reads CASSHAGTDNQPQHF. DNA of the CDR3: TGTGCCAGCAGCCACGCCGGGACAGACAATCAGCCCCAGCATTTT.